What follows describes a single T cell receptor beta chain. TCRdb's copy holds only in-frame clones and misses some; the assay was immunoSEQ multiplex PCR. The data show roughly 1,100,000 clones, with approximately 68% seen just once and 1.5% held by the top ten. With 2 bases removed from V and 9 bases from J, the gap between germline ends came to 12 bases. This CDR3 has 13 amino acids. Germline V gene data show CDR1 as SGHRS and CDR2 as YFSETQ. This sample stems from a study of shared clonotypes between healthy human individuals. This chain joins TRBV5-1 and TRBJ1-3; D gene ambiguous. This sequence originates from a man younger than 35 in good health. Sequencing was done on a sample of memory CD4+ T cells sorted from blood. As for subset: CD45RA-negative fraction. CDR3 amino acids: CASSLGPESTIYF. For the CDR3, the DNA is TGCGCCAGCAGCTTAGGACCCGAGAGCACCATATATTTT.